The entry that follows covers one T cell receptor beta chain sequence. The CDR3 is 16 residues long. Germline V gene sequence: CDR1 LNHNV, CDR2 YYDKDF (reference sequence). The V and J ends lost 0 bases and 1 base, in that order; junction bases with no gene match: 0. The data belong to a study of CD8 T cells in Susac syndrome. Random hexamers were used to reverse transcribe an amount of roughly 0.5 to 1 ug RNA. TCRdb passed the immunoSEQ multiplex PCR reads through MiXCR, listing each CDR3 protein once. Among 130,000 or so distinct CDR3 sequences listed, about 95% were seen once. The TCR originated in a human donor with multiple sclerosis. Sequencing was done on a sample of CD4+ T cells from PBMCs. The chain carries TRBV15 and TRBJ2-6; 7 nucleotides agree with TRBD1. For the CDR3, the DNA is TGTGCCACCAGCAGAGAACAGGGGTCTGGGGCCAACGTCCTGACTTTC. This encodes CATSREQGSGANVLTF.